This is a list of T cell receptor beta chains from one sample in a study of T cell repertoires in cytomegalovirus infection. From the reads, TCRdb called clonotypes with MiXCR, one entry per CDR3 protein. The sample lists roughly 100,000 distinct CDR3 sequences; approximately 15% were seen once. Material for sequencing was PBMCs. The receptors were sampled from a human donor in good health (CMV status not recorded). Some clones in this sample may be carry-over from other donors' samples. Each CDR3 is given with its conserved first and last residue. A D gene is named only where the DNA matches it firmly. Not all rows give a size; the values are once, few, many and, for expanded clones, a class.

v_call	clone_size	d_call	j_call	cdr3_nt	cdr3_aa
TRBV2	few	TRBD1	TRBJ1-5	TGTGCCAGCAGTGAAGCTGGACAGGGAGGCAATCAGCCCCAGCATTTT	CASSEAGQGGNQPQHF
TRBV7-2	many	-	TRBJ2-3	TGTGCCAGCAGCTATGGGGCTGAGACGCAGTATTTT	CASSYGAETQYF
TRBV18	few	-	TRBJ1-4	TGTGCCAGCTCACCAAATAAAGGACAGATAAATGAAAAACTGTTTTTT	CASSPNKGQINEKLFF
TRBV24-1	-	-	TRBJ1-2	TGTGCCACCTGGACAGCCCTGTTCTATGGCTACACCTTC	CATWTALFYGYTF
TRBV14	-	-	TRBJ1-5	TGTGCCAGCAGCCAGCGGGGGAATCAGCCCCAGCATTTT	CASSQRGNQPQHF
TRBV7-9	many	-	TRBJ2-1	TGTGCCAGCTTACCTCAGGGAGTAGTCCGCAATGAGCAGTTCTTC	CASLPQGVVRNEQFF
TRBV10-3	few	-	TRBJ2-7	TGTGCCATCAGGGAGGAGACTACCTACGAGCAGTACTTC	CAIREETTYEQYF
TRBV28	many	-	TRBJ1-2	TGTGCCAGCACCACGGCATCTTTTCGCTACACCTTC	CASTTASFRYTF
TRBV7-8	few	-	TRBJ1-2	TGTGCCAGCAGCTTAAGGTCGTCCCAGAGGGATGGCTACACCTTC	CASSLRSSQRDGYTF
TRBV6-1	many	TRBD1	TRBJ2-1	TGTGCCAGCAGTGGGGCCCAGGGGGCCCTCTACAATGAGCAGTTCTTC	CASSGAQGALYNEQFF
TRBV20-1	few	-	TRBJ2-5	TGCAGTACCACCCCCAACCAAGAGACCCAGTACTTC	CSTTPNQETQYF
TRBV7-3	few	-	TRBJ2-3	TGTGCCAGCAGCTCATCCCAGGCACCCGGTACGCAGTATTTT	CASSSSQAPGTQYF
TRBV20-1	-	-	TRBJ1-2	TGCAGTGCTAGAGACCGGGTCCGAGGGTATGGCTACACCTTC	CSARDRVRGYGYTF
TRBV19	-	-	TRBJ1-1	TGTGCCACTAACAACGATCGGCCCCTTTTGAACACTGAAGCTTTCTTT	CATNNDRPLLNTEAFF
TRBV7-2	many	-	TRBJ2-5	TGTGCCAGCAGCGTGGAAGAGACCCAGTACTTC	CASSVEETQYF
TRBV7-2	many	TRBD1	TRBJ1-1	TGTGCCAGCAGCTTGGGTACAGGGGGCACGAGAGCTTTCTTT	CASSLGTGGTRAFF
TRBV13	-	TRBD1	TRBJ2-5	TGTGCCAGCAGCCCCAAGGACCCAGGGGGACAAGAGACCCAGTACTTC	CASSPKDPGGQETQYF
TRBV7-8	many	TRBD1	TRBJ1-5	TGTGCCAGCAGCCTTCTCCCGGGACAGGGGTATCAGCCCCAGCATTTT	CASSLLPGQGYQPQHF
TRBV2	few	-	TRBJ1-6	TGTGCCAGCAACGGGCAGCCAAATTCACCCCTCCACTTT	CASNGQPNSPLHF
TRBV7-6	many	-	TRBJ1-3	TGTGCCAGCAGCCCGTCCCCTGGAAACACCATATATTTT	CASSPSPGNTIYF
TRBV25-1	-	TRBD1	TRBJ2-7	TGTGCCAGCAGTGAACGGACAGGAACTTACGAGCAGTACTTC	CASSERTGTYEQYF
TRBV20-1	-	-	TRBJ2-7	TGCAGTGTTGACTCCTCTGGCGGATCCTACGAGCAGTACTTC	CSVDSSGGSYEQYF
TRBV7-3	many	-	TRBJ2-1	TGTGCCAGCAGTGACGGGGTGACCCCATACAATGAGCAGTTCTTC	CASSDGVTPYNEQFF
TRBV7-8	many	-	TRBJ1-4	TGTGCCAGCAGCTTAGATTCTATACCAGGGTATGAAAAACTGTTTTTT	CASSLDSIPGYEKLFF
TRBV7-8	many	TRBD2	TRBJ2-1	TGTGCCAGCAGCTTAGTACCTAGCGGGGGGTTCAATGAGCAGTTCTTC	CASSLVPSGGFNEQFF
TRBV5-1	-	TRBD1	TRBJ1-4	TGCGCCAGCAGCCTGGGACAGGGTAATGAAAAACTGTTTTTT	CASSLGQGNEKLFF
TRBV7-9	-	-	TRBJ2-7	TGTGCCAGCAGCTTAGCTGAGAGTCCCAAGCAGTACTTC	CASSLAESPKQYF
TRBV7-2	few	TRBD2	TRBJ2-7	TGTGCCAGCAGCTTACGGGGGGGGATTGAGCAGTACTTC	CASSLRGGIEQYF
TRBV7-9	many	TRBD1	TRBJ2-7	TGTGCCAGCAGCCAAGTACAGGGGAACCCCTACGAGCAGTACTTC	CASSQVQGNPYEQYF
TRBV19	-	TRBD1	TRBJ2-2	TGTGCCAGTAGCGGACAGGACACCGGGGAGCTGTTTTTT	CASSGQDTGELFF
TRBV20-1	-	-	TRBJ2-7	TGCAGTGCCCGACCGAGCTCCTACGAGCAGTACTTC	CSARPSSYEQYF
TRBV12-3/TRBV12-4	-	-	TRBJ2-3	TGTGCCAGCAGTATGGGCCTGAAAGATACGCAGTATTTT	CASSMGLKDTQYF
TRBV12-3/TRBV12-4	many	TRBD1	TRBJ1-5	TGTGCCAGCAGTGGACAGGGTAATCAGCCCCAGCATTTT	CASSGQGNQPQHF
TRBV7-2	many	-	TRBJ1-1	TGTGCCAGCAGCTTACCCAGCAACACTGAAGCTTTCTTT	CASSLPSNTEAFF
TRBV10-3	-	-	TRBJ1-5	TGTGCCATCAGTGAGCCCGGGTTGGGGGCGGAACAGCCCCAGCATTTT	CAISEPGLGAEQPQHF